This TCR beta chain appears in the sequencing data of a study of blood T cell repertoires in COVID-19. Deletions cut 5 bases from V and 6 bases from J, with 13 bases between. This CDR3 spans 13 amino acids. The sample holds one count of this clone. Some clones are missing from TCRdb's copy, which holds only in-frame ones; the method was immunoSEQ multiplex PCR. The top ten clones hold 3.8% of a sample with around 120,000 clones, around 91% of them seen once. V usage is TRBV12-3 or TRBV12-4 and J usage is TRBJ2-5, with D possibly TRBD2 on 7 matching bases. The sample comprised peripheral blood. The receptor was isolated from a woman aged 55 to 70 with COVID-19, enrolled during active disease. The CDR3 loop reads CASSDTGGQTQYF. CDR3 sequence (DNA): TGTGCCAGCAGTGACACCGGGGGGCAGACCCAGTACTTC.